What follows are 17 T cell receptor beta chains derived from one specimen sequenced in a study of cytomegalovirus exposure and HLA in healthy donors. PCR involved 60 Vbeta and 13 Jbeta primers. Assay: immunoSEQ multiplex PCR; the TCRdb copy retains only in-frame clones and omits some. The sample shows 85,000 to 130,000 clones, more than 75% of them seen only once. The sequencing input was PBMCs. These receptors originate from a woman between 40 and 55 years old in good health and CMV-seronegative.

This chain links TRBV7-2 with TRBJ2-1; D is unclear. CDR1 and CDR2 (germline): SGHTA, FQGNSA. V lost 5 bases to trimming and J lost 10 bases, with 12 bases between them. The CDR3 is 12 amino acids. The CDR3 loop is CASSRDVREQFF. The CDR3 DNA is TGTGCCAGCAGCCGCGATGTGCGGGAGCAGTTCTTC.

This clone was counted only a few times. The genes are TRBV5-6 and TRBJ2-2; 9 bases are shared with TRBD2. After removal of 4 bases from V and 1 base from J, the junction contained 5 bases not matched to a gene. Germline CDR1 reads SGHDT; CDR2 reads YYEEEE. This CDR3 contains 16 residues. In DNA form, the CDR3 reads TGTGCCAGCAGCCCTAGCGGGAATATGAACACCGGGGAGCTGTTTTTT. Translating it yields CASSPSGNMNTGELFF.

The rearrangement joins TRBV5-1 to TRBJ2-6; 8 bases align to TRBD1. This CDR3 region has 17 residues. Losses at the gene ends were 0 bases for V and 4 bases for J; bases not matched to a gene: 6. CDR1 and CDR2 (germline): SGHRS, YFSETQ. The CDR3 DNA sequence: TGCGCCAGCAGCTTGGCAGGGGGCGCCCCCGGGGCCAACGTCCTGACTTTC. Encoded protein: CASSLAGGAPGANVLTF.

Comment on this clone: Other DNA sequences within the sample encode an identical CDR3. The V and J genes are TRBV27 and TRBJ1-2, with TRBD1 identical over 8 bases. Germline loops: CDR1 MNHEY, CDR2 SMNVEV (reference sequence). The length of the CDR3 is 14 residues. The J segment lost 4 bases and the V segment lost 6 bases, leaving 7 bases of the junction unmatched. CDR3 coding DNA: TGTGCCAGCAGGACCAGGGGGCAGGCCTATGGCTACACCTTC. This sequence encodes CASRTRGQAYGYTF.

This clone has a single count. V usage is TRBV18 and J usage is TRBJ2-5; TRBD1 is a possible D gene (5 bases). The CDR3 length is 13 residues. Germline CDR1 is KGHSH and CDR2 is LQKENI. V dropped 3 bases and J dropped 5 bases, with 10 bases sitting between them. CDR3 nucleotides: TGTGCCAGCTCACCGCAACAGGTGGAGACCCAGTACTTC. This sequence encodes CASSPQQVETQYF.

This chain uses TRBV11-2 with TRBJ2-7, with TRBD2 matching over 14 bases. Germline CDR1 SGHAT, CDR2 FQNNGV. With V trimmed by 4 bases and J by 12 bases, 5 bases remained unmatched. This CDR3 spans 13 amino acids. Here the CDR3 DNA reads TGTGCCAGCAGCTCGGGACTAGCGGGAGTACCGTACTTC. Protein product: CASSSGLAGVPYF.

This chain links TRBV7-9 with TRBJ1-4; 9 bases line up with TRBD1. CDR1 is SEHNR, CDR2 FQNEAQ, per germline (reference sequence). V dropped 8 bases and J dropped 4; count of bases not matched to a gene: 5. The CDR3 spans 14 residues. The CDR3 protein is CASGQGNLNEKLFF. The CDR3 DNA follows: TGTGCCAGCGGACAGGGGAACCTTAATGAAAAACTGTTTTTT.

The V gene is TRBV6-4, the J gene TRBJ2-6, with TRBD1 identical over 9 bases. This CDR3 is 15 amino acids long. Germline-derived CDR1 and CDR2 are MRHNA and SNTAGT. V shed 8 bases, J shed 3 bases, and the junction held 5 bases outside the gene matches. This chain's CDR3 is CASPHRGLGANVLTF. The CDR3 coding sequence is TGTGCCAGCCCCCACAGGGGGCTTGGGGCCAACGTCCTGACTTTC.

This clone was seen a single time. As DNA, the CDR3 is TGTGCCAGCTCCACTAGCGGGGTCATGAACACCGGGGAGCTGTTTTTT. It encodes CASSTSGVMNTGELFF. The V gene is TRBV28, the J gene TRBJ2-2; 10 bases agree with TRBD2. CDR1 is MDHEN and CDR2 is SYDVKM in the germline V gene. The CDR3 runs 16 residues. The junction had 7 bases not matched to a gene; V was cut back by 8 bases and J by 1 base.

The V call is TRBV29-1, the J call TRBJ2-7; tentative D call: TRBD2 (6 bases). V dropped 2 bases and J dropped 0 bases, with 8 bases sitting between them. The CDR3 has 13 amino acids. Germline CDR1 and CDR2: SQVTM and ANQGSEA. The CDR3 here is CSVENGGSYEQYF. CDR3 coding DNA: TGCAGCGTTGAAAACGGGGGCTCCTACGAGCAGTACTTC.

The V call is TRBV9, the J call TRBJ2-3, with D uncertain. Germline V lookup: CDR1 SGDLS, CDR2 YYNGEE. With 4 bases removed from V and 6 bases from J, the gap between germline ends came to 12 bases. The CDR3 extends over 13 amino acids. CDR3: CASSPPMEDTQYF. The CDR3 coding sequence is TGTGCCAGCAGCCCCCCTATGGAGGATACGCAGTATTTT.

J is TRBJ2-2 and V is TRBV27; 8 nucleotides agree with TRBD2. The CDR3 has 16 residues. From germline, CDR1 is MNHEY and CDR2 SMNVEV (reference sequence). Unmatched junction bases numbered 4, after V lost 3 bases and J lost 1 base. The CDR3 coding sequence is TGTGCCAGCAGTTTCGGGACTAGGATGAACACCGGGGAGCTGTTTTTT. Translated, it gives CASSFGTRMNTGELFF.

V is TRBV9 and J is TRBJ2-7, with 9 bases fitting TRBD1. Germline loops: CDR1 SGDLS, CDR2 YYNGEE. CDR3 length: 15 residues. V trimming: 5 bases; J trimming: 4 bases; junction bases outside the gene matches: 10. CDR3 sequence (DNA): TGTGCCAGCAGTACTTCCGGGACAGGGCCTTACGAGCAGTACTTC. Encoded protein: CASSTSGTGPYEQYF.

The chain links TRBV13 to TRBJ2-1; TRBD2 aligns across 8 bases. This CDR3 has 15 amino acids. Trimming took 5 bases from V and 6 from J; bases not matched to a gene: 9. Germline-derived CDR1 and CDR2 are PRHDT and FYEKMQ (reference sequence). Written as DNA, the CDR3 is TGTGCCAGCAGCCCCGGGACTAGGGTCCCCAATGAGCAGTTCTTC. Translated, it gives CASSPGTRVPNEQFF. Together with reference TRBV13 and TRBJ2-1, the CDR3 gives the full variable domain: AAGVIQSPRHLIKEKRETATLKCYPIPRHDTVYWYQQGPGQDPQFLISFYEKMQSDKGSIPDRFSAQQFSDYHSELNMSSLELGDSALYFCASSPGTRVPNEQFFGPGTRLTVL.

This chain uses TRBV2 with TRBJ1-1; D unresolved. The CDR3 has 12 amino acids. V was cut by 7 bases and J by 0 bases, with 6 bases left in between. Germline V lookup: CDR1 SNHLY, CDR2 FYNNEI. CDR3 loop: CASKLLNTEAFF. The DNA for the CDR3 is TGTGCCAGCAAGCTACTGAACACTGAAGCTTTCTTT.

In its sample, this clone was seen once. The V gene is TRBV11-2, the J gene TRBJ2-1; D perhaps matches TRBD2 (6 bases). This CDR3 contains 15 residues. The germline gives CDR1 SGHAT, CDR2 FQNNGV. Trimming removed 7 bases from V and 11 bases from J, with 24 bases in between. The CDR3 region has the DNA TGTGCCAGCACCTTGGACCTGCGGGAATCAGGGAAGCAGTTCTTC. Protein product: CASTLDLRESGKQFF.

V gene TRBV2 combines with J gene TRBJ2-1; D is perhaps TRBD2 (6 bases). Germline V CDR1 and CDR2: SNHLY, FYNNEI. Between the trimmed V and J ends, which lost 6 bases and 7 bases, there was a span of 19 bases. The CDR3 sequence is 15 residues long. The CDR3 here is CASRPLGVGGNEQFF. As DNA, the CDR3 is TGTGCCAGCAGGCCCCTGGGGGTCGGAGGGAATGAGCAGTTCTTC.